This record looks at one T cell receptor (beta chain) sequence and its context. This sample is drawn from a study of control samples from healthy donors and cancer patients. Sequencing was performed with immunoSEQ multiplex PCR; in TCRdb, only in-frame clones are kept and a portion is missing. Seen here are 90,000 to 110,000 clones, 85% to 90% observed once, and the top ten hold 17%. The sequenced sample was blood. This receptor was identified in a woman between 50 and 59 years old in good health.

The chain's CDR3 is CASSPMASSYEQYV. CDR3 sequence (DNA): TGTGCCAGCTCACCGATGGCGAGCTCCTACGAGCAGTACGTC. V is TRBV18 and J is TRBJ2-7; D ambiguous. In germline, CDR1 is KGHSH, CDR2 LQKENI. V was clipped by 3 bases and J by 0 bases, with 9 bases between them. The CDR3 has 14 amino acids.